This T cell receptor (beta chain) originates from a study of early T cells in non-severe SARS-CoV-2 infection. Attachment of unique molecular identifiers was made to individual cDNA molecules. One entry per CDR3 protein, called by TCRdb with MiXCR from the 5' RACE reads. The repertoire holds tens of thousands of distinct CDR3 sequences, with 10% as singletons. The CDR3 covers 14 residues. Looked up from germline, CDR1 is SGHDN and CDR2 is FVKESK. Trimming removed 3 bases at V and 2 bases at J, with 8 bases between. The V call is TRBV14, the J call TRBJ2-1; D call uncertain. The TCR sequence derives from an adult who was a healthcare worker with PCR-confirmed SARS-CoV-2 infection or an uninfected control (not recorded which). The sequencing input was whole blood. The CDR3 spells CASSHPFPYNEQFF. CDR3 nucleotide sequence: TGTGCCAGCAGCCACCCGTTTCCCTACAATGAGCAGTTCTTC.